Below are 30 T cell receptor beta chains sequenced from a single sample in a study of T cells in Graves' hyperthyroidism and ophthalmopathy. TCR beta CDR3 region amplification was performed from RNA transcripts. Researchers ran a first-round RT-PCR on the TCR CDR3 using the HTBI primer set. TCRdb redid the calling of the multiplex PCR reads with MiXCR, one entry per CDR3 protein. This table holds under 400,000 distinct CDR3 sequences, about 14% found once. The sample was blood. The receptors shown here come from a woman aged 60-75 years with Graves' hyperthyroidism.

The rearrangement uses TRBV19 and TRBJ1-1; 11 positions agree with TRBD1. The CDR3 length is 14 residues. Germline CDR1 is LNHDA and CDR2 is SQIVND (reference sequence). V was clipped by 6 bases and J by 7 bases; unmatched bases: 7. CDR3 nucleotide sequence: TGTGCCAGTAGACGAGGACAGGGGGCTGGTGAAGCTTTCTTT. The encoded protein is CASRRGQGAGEAFF.

This clonotype was seen repeatedly, ten times or more. The CDR3 bases are TGCAGTGCTAGCGAGAGACTAGCGGGCGGGAGGCATGAGCAGTTCTTC. This translates into CSASERLAGGRHEQFF. This chain uses TRBV20-1 with TRBJ2-1; 10 nucleotides match TRBD2. Germline lookup yields CDR1 DFQATT and CDR2 SNEGSKA (reference sequence). J was trimmed by 8 bases and V by 3 bases; bases with no gene match: 13. This CDR3 has 16 amino acids.

This chain connects TRBV24-1 to TRBJ1-2; D is uncertain. The CDR3 contains 12 residues. V dropped 4 bases and J dropped 8 bases, with 10 bases sitting between them. Germline values: CDR1 KGHDR, CDR2 SFDVKD. Here the CDR3 reads CATSEAATGYTF. The CDR3 region has the DNA TGTGCCACCAGTGAGGCCGCCACGGGCTACACCTTC.

This clonotype was counted at least ten times. The V gene is TRBV28, the J gene TRBJ1-1; possibly TRBD1 for D (5 bases). Germline-derived CDR1 and CDR2 are MDHEN and SYDVKM. Trimming took off 2 bases at V and 5 bases at J, with 18 bases between the two ends. This CDR3 spans 16 amino acids. The CDR3 bases are TGTGCCAGCAGTTTACCCGAGTCTCGGGGGAAGACTGAAGCTTTCTTT. Translating gives CASSLPESRGKTEAFF.

This clonotype was observed a handful of times. This sequence may be a read error, since a much larger clone differs from it by one base. The chain has TRBV2 and TRBJ2-5; no definite D call. V gave up 6 bases and J gave up 7 bases, with 6 bases separating them. Germline lookup yields CDR1 SNHLY and CDR2 FYNNEI. The CDR3 sequence is 10 residues long. The CDR3 sequence is CASRDGTQYF. The CDR3 coding sequence is TGTGCCAGCAGGGATGGGACCCAGTACTTC.

This clonotype was seen many times. CDR3 residues: CSVRTSGSTQYF. CDR3 nucleotide sequence: TGCAGTGTCCGGACTAGCGGGAGCACGCAGTACTTC. The gene calls are TRBV20-1 and TRBJ2-7, with TRBD2 identical over 13 bases. The germline V gene encodes CDR1 DFQATT and CDR2 SNEGSKA (reference sequence). The V gene end was trimmed by 7 bases and the J gene end by 9 bases; junction bases not matched to a gene: 6. The CDR3 loop spans 12 amino acids.

At least ten counts were recorded for this clonotype. The genes are TRBV27 and TRBJ2-5, with 11 bases fitting TRBD2. This CDR3 is 16 amino acids long. Per the germline V gene, CDR1 is MNHEY and CDR2 is SMNVEV (reference sequence). The V and J ends lost 4 bases and 1 base, in that order; junction bases with no gene match: 5. The CDR3 loop reads CASSSGLAGPQETQYF. CDR3 bases: TGTGCCAGCAGTTCAGGACTAGCGGGCCCCCAAGAGACCCAGTACTTC.

The V and J genes are TRBV11-2 and TRBJ2-3, with TRBD2 matching over 11 bases. From germline, CDR1 is SGHAT and CDR2 FQNNGV. This CDR3 contains 18 residues. V lost 0 bases to trimming and J lost 0 bases; unmatched junction nucleotides: 5. The CDR3 is CASSLDPGTSGSTDTQYF. Here the CDR3 DNA reads TGTGCCAGCAGCTTAGATCCCGGGACTAGCGGTAGCACAGATACGCAGTATTTT.

The chain carries TRBV5-1 and TRBJ2-3, with 7 bases that match TRBD1. The J segment lost 2 bases and the V segment lost 4 bases, leaving 13 bases of the junction unmatched. This CDR3 region has 17 residues. CDR1 is SGHRS, CDR2 YFSETQ, per germline. The CDR3 loop is CASSISNRDSITDTQYF. The CDR3 DNA is TGCGCCAGCAGCATCTCGAACCGGGACAGCATCACAGATACGCAGTATTTT.

This clonotype was observed at least ten times. J is TRBJ2-3 and V is TRBV3-1, with TRBD2 identical over 7 bases. The V segment lost 5 bases and the J segment 4 bases; nucleotides outside the gene matches: 6. Germline V gives CDR1 LGHDT, CDR2 YNNKEL (reference sequence). The CDR3 loop spans 14 amino acids. The CDR3 spells CASSGWEGADTQYF. Here the CDR3 DNA reads TGTGCCAGCAGCGGGTGGGAGGGCGCAGATACGCAGTATTTT.

This clonotype has a single count. A read error is possible here, since a much larger clone lies one base away. The chain carries TRBV20-1 and TRBJ2-1, with 9 nucleotides matching TRBD2. From germline, CDR1 is DFQATT and CDR2 SNEGSKA (reference sequence). The CDR3 is 13 amino acids. The J segment lost 10 bases and the V segment lost 2 bases, leaving 6 bases of the junction unmatched. CDR3 sequence: CSARLAGDSEQFF. Written as DNA, the CDR3 is TGCAGTGCTAGATTAGCGGGAGATTCCGAGCAGTTCTTC.

Ten or more counts support this clonotype. The chain is built from TRBV7-9 and TRBJ2-1; D not certain. Germline assignment: CDR1 SEHNR and CDR2 FQNEAQ (reference sequence). V dropped 0 bases and J dropped 4 bases, with 16 bases sitting between them. The CDR3 has 17 amino acids. The CDR3 loop reads CASSLAKGHLGYNEQFF. In DNA, the CDR3 is TGTGCCAGCAGCTTAGCGAAGGGCCACCTTGGGTACAATGAGCAGTTCTTC. The whole variable domain, remainder taken from reference TRBV7-9 and TRBJ2-1, is DTGVSQNPRHKITKRGQNVTFRCDPISEHNRLYWYRQTLGQGPEFLTYFQNEAQLEKSRLLSDRFSAERPKGSFSTLEIQRTEQGDSAMYLCASSLAKGHLGYNEQFFGPGTRLTVL.

This clonotype has ten or more counts. This rearrangement joins TRBV18 to TRBJ2-1; D gene unclear. From germline, CDR1 is KGHSH and CDR2 LQKENI. This CDR3 spans 11 amino acids. Between the trimmed V and J ends, which lost 5 bases and 12 bases, there was a span of 11 bases. The CDR3 loop is CASSRSVWQFF. The CDR3 DNA sequence: TGTGCCAGCTCAAGGTCGGTGTGGCAGTTCTTC.

Concerning this clonotype itself: A much bigger clone sits one base away, suggesting this may be a read error. Without the conserved terminal phenylalanine or tryptophan, this CDR3 likely stems from a read error. DNA for the CDR3: TGTGCCATCAGTGAAAGCGGCCCCTACAATGAGCAGTTCCTC. Translation: CAISESGPYNEQFL. This chain joins TRBV10-3 and TRBJ2-1; D might be TRBD2 (5 bases). Germline V gives CDR1 ENHRY, CDR2 SYGVKD. The V end lost 3 bases, the J end lost 2 bases, and 8 bases lay between the germline ends. The length of the CDR3 is 14 residues.

In its sample, this clonotype was seen a few times. The chain uses TRBV29-1 and TRBJ2-3, with 7 bases matching TRBD1. The germline V gene encodes CDR1 SQVTM and CDR2 ANQGSEA. V shed 6 bases and J 8 bases; nucleotides not matched to a gene: 8. The CDR3 runs 12 residues. CDR3 amino acids: CSVIDEGATQYF. The CDR3 coding sequence is TGCAGCGTCATTGATGAGGGGGCTACGCAGTATTTT.

The genes are TRBV4-2 and TRBJ2-7; 13 positions match TRBD2. Germline V gene sequence: CDR1 LGHNA, CDR2 YNFKEQ. The CDR3 is 17 amino acids. V shed 2 bases and J 2 bases; nucleotides not matched to a gene: 6. CDR3 sequence (DNA): TGTGCCAGCAGCCAATTCACTAGCGGGAGGGTTGCCTACGAGCAGTACTTC. Translated, it gives CASSQFTSGRVAYEQYF.

Turning to this clonotype: A clone one base away is much larger, so this may be a read error. The V gene is TRBV6-8, the J gene TRBJ2-7, with D unresolved. Trimming stripped 6 bases from V and 6 bases from J, with 21 bases between. Germline V gene lookup returns CDR1 MNHGY and CDR2 SAAAGT. CDR3 length: 15 residues. CDR3 sequence: CASRSPRLTLSEQYF. DNA for the CDR3: TGTGCCAGCAGAAGCCCCCGGCTAACTCTCTCCGAGCAGTACTTC.

This clonotype was counted many times. The chain uses TRBV6-1 and TRBJ2-2; no definite D call. Germline lookup yields CDR1 MNHNS and CDR2 SASEGT. Trimming cost V 7 bases and J 7 bases, with 13 bases left between them. There are 13 residues in the CDR3. The CDR3 DNA sequence: TGTGCCAGCATAAGGGCTACGGACGGGGAGCTGTTTTTT. Amino acids: CASIRATDGELFF.

This clonotype turned up a few times. This rearrangement joins TRBV24-1 to TRBJ2-2, with D perhaps TRBD2 (6 bases). This CDR3 region has 17 residues. Germline loops: CDR1 KGHDR, CDR2 SFDVKD. V lost 3 bases to trimming and J lost 6 bases, with 19 bases between them. The CDR3 DNA reads TGTGCCACCAGTGATAAGGGCGGGGCATCCCGGCCCGGGGAGCTGTTTTTT. It yields the protein CATSDKGGASRPGELFF.

At least ten counts were recorded for this clonotype. The chain uses TRBV20-1 and TRBJ2-7, with a tentative D call TRBD2 (5 bases). V was cut by 4 bases and J by 7 bases, with 26 bases left in between. This CDR3 is built from 16 residues. The V gene's germline CDR1 is DFQATT and CDR2 SNEGSKA (reference sequence). CDR3 DNA sequence: TGCAGTGCTAATACTGTTACGGACCAGGTGACGGGGGAGCAGTACTTC. Translating gives CSANTVTDQVTGEQYF.

This clonotype was detected many times. The chain is built from TRBV11-2 and TRBJ2-7, with D possibly called TRBD1 or TRBD2 (5 bases each). Germline CDR1 and CDR2: SGHAT and FQNNGV. V was trimmed by 1 base and J by 0 bases, leaving 10 bases between them. The CDR3 contains 15 residues. The CDR3 loop is CASSLVGGSSYEQYF. For the CDR3, the DNA is TGTGCCAGCAGCTTAGTTGGGGGTTCCTCCTACGAGCAGTACTTC.

The V call is TRBV4-2, the J call TRBJ2-3; the match to TRBD2 covers 8 bases. The ends lost 3 bases at V and 1 base at J; junction bases unmatched: 12. The CDR3 runs to 18 residues. The V gene's germline CDR1 is LGHNA and CDR2 YNFKEQ. CDR3 DNA: TGTGCCAGCAGCCATCTTCCCAGAGCGGGAGTTGGCACAGATACGCAGTATTTT. Encoded protein: CASSHLPRAGVGTDTQYF.

This clonotype came up a few times. The chain recombines TRBV27 with TRBJ2-7, with 9 bases that match TRBD2. The CDR3 has 15 amino acids. Germline-derived CDR1 and CDR2 are MNHEY and SMNVEV (reference sequence). J lost 2 bases, V lost 7 bases, and 9 bases had no gene match. The DNA of the CDR3 is TGTGCCAGCACCTACGCTAGCGGGGCCACCTACGAGCAGTACTTC. The encoded protein is CASTYASGATYEQYF.

This clonotype was counted ten times or more. The chain has TRBV12-3 or TRBV12-4 and TRBJ1-1; a possible D gene is TRBD1 (5 bases). V was cut by 4 bases and J by 1 base, with 10 bases left in between. The CDR3 runs to 14 residues. This CDR3 reads CASSWGPANTEAFF. In DNA, the CDR3 is TGTGCCAGCAGTTGGGGACCGGCGAACACTGAAGCTTTCTTT.

The table lists this clonotype with a few counts. The chain carries TRBV20-1 and TRBJ2-1; 13 positions agree with TRBD2. The CDR3 extends over 15 amino acids. Germline values: CDR1 DFQATT, CDR2 SNEGSKA (reference sequence). V shed 6 bases and J 8 bases; nucleotides not matched to a gene: 10. The CDR3 nucleotides read TGCAGTGCGAAAACTAGCGGGGGGGGGTGGGATGAGCAGTTCTTC. It yields the protein CSAKTSGGGWDEQFF.

This clonotype showed up many times. V usage is TRBV6-2 or TRBV6-3 and J usage is TRBJ2-3; perhaps D is TRBD1 or TRBD2 (5 bases each). The ends were cut back, 6 bases at V and 3 bases at J, with 13 bases in the middle. Germline CDR1 is MNHEY and CDR2 is SVGEGT. The CDR3 contains 14 residues. CDR3 protein: CASRPPGPTDTQYF. In DNA, the CDR3 is TGTGCCAGCAGGCCACCGGGACCGACAGATACGCAGTATTTT.

The chain joins TRBV2 to TRBJ2-7; TRBD1 agrees at 9 bases. The germline V gene has CDR1 SNHLY and CDR2 FYNNEI. The CDR3 covers 15 residues. J gave up 1 base and V 4 bases, and 5 bases lay outside the gene matches. CDR3 bases: TGTGCCAGCAGTGCCCAGACAGGGGGTTCCTACGAGCAGTACTTC. Residues: CASSAQTGGSYEQYF.

Many counts were recorded for this clonotype. The chain is built from TRBV20-1 and TRBJ2-3, with D uncertain. Germline V gene sequence: CDR1 DFQATT, CDR2 SNEGSKA (reference sequence). Trimming removed 5 bases from V and 4 bases from J, with 7 bases in between. The CDR3 loop spans 11 amino acids. CDR3 in DNA: TGCAGTGCTCTAGGGCCAGATACGCAGTATTTT. It specifies CSALGPDTQYF.

This clonotype has ten or more counts. The rearrangement joins TRBV12-3 or TRBV12-4 to TRBJ2-7; 8 positions agree with TRBD1. V trimming: 5 bases; J trimming: 0 bases; junction bases outside the gene matches: 9. The CDR3 runs to 16 residues. CDR3 sequence: CASSTLWTGSSYEQYF. The CDR3 DNA is TGTGCCAGCAGTACACTATGGACAGGGAGCTCCTACGAGCAGTACTTC.

This clonotype has ten or more counts. J is TRBJ1-1 and V is TRBV2; 8 bases match TRBD1. CDR1 and CDR2 from the germline V gene are SNHLY and FYNNEI. This CDR3 has 14 amino acids. V trimming: 6 bases; J trimming: 2 bases; junction bases outside the gene matches: 5. For the CDR3, the DNA is TGTGCCAGCAGGGGACAGGAATCTAACACTGAAGCTTTCTTT. It yields the protein CASRGQESNTEAFF.